This TCR beta chain emerged from a study of vaccination and CD4 T cells after COVID-19. About the research overall: Stimulation of cells relied on overlapping spike peptides derived from SARS-CoV-2, HCoV-NL63, HCoV-OC43 and HCoV-229E. General study points: Within convalescent individuals, 304 out of 307 vaccine-specific clones proved to be spike mono-reactive.

With 6 bases clipped from V and 2 bases from J, the junction kept 8 bases outside the gene matches. CDR1 is LNHDA and CDR2 is SQIVND in the germline V gene (reference sequence). The CDR3 covers 15 residues. Sequence data for DNA of cultured CD4+ T cells were generated by the Oncomine TCR Beta short-read assay. TCRdb independently ran MiXCR on the PCR reads; one entry per CDR3 protein. The top ten clones hold roughly 9% of a sample with more than 20,000 distinct CDR3 sequences, over 45% of them seen once. Treatment here: approximately 9-day PBMC culture with coronavirus spike peptide pools or control peptides (ViraFEST assay). This clonotype was detected once. As yet, its antigen is unknown.

The V call is TRBV19, the J call TRBJ2-5, with 8 nucleotides matching TRBD1. The receptor comes from a human donor who had recovered from COVID-19. Sequences were obtained from CD4+ T cells from blood, cultured in vitro. Here the CDR3 DNA reads TGTGCCAGTAGAACTAGACAGGGGTTACAAGAGACCCAGTACTTC. Translated, it gives CASRTRQGLQETQYF.